The 9 T cell receptor beta chains presented below share a single source sample, sequenced in a study of blood T cell repertoires in COVID-19. TCRdb's table, derived via immunoSEQ multiplex PCR, lists solely in-frame clones and lacks some. The repertoire holds 300,000 to 350,000 clones, with around 90% as singletons. Sequencing was performed on peripheral blood. The source is a young man with COVID-19, enrolled during active disease.

This clone has only a few counts. The chain has TRBV3-1 (or the pseudogene TRBV3-2) and TRBJ2-2; D is perhaps TRBD1 (6 bases). CDR1 is LGHDT and CDR2 is YNNKEL in the germline V gene (reference sequence). V lost 6 bases and J lost 6, with 14 bases in between. The CDR3 sequence is 14 residues long. CDR3 sequence: CASSAWGRAGELFF. In nucleotides, the CDR3 is TGTGCCAGCAGTGCCTGGGGGCGGGCCGGGGAGCTGTTTTTT.

This clone appeared a few times. The rearrangement joins TRBV5-5 to TRBJ2-3; D is undetermined. The CDR3 contains 12 residues. Trimming took 0 bases from V and 13 from J, leaving 12 bases between them. Germline V gives CDR1 SGHKS, CDR2 YYEKEE (reference sequence). CDR3 DNA sequence: TGTGCCAGCAGCTTGGAGACTCCACGAGAGTATTTT. Residues: CASSLETPREYF.

This clone was detected only a few times. CDR3: CASSGLVGDTQYF. Written as DNA, the CDR3 is TGTGCCAGTAGTGGACTAGTCGGAGATACGCAGTATTTT. The chain links TRBV19 to TRBJ2-3; TRBD2 matches at 7 bases. Germline trimming cut 5 bases from V and 5 bases from J; bases unmatched to any gene: 4. The CDR3 contains 13 residues. CDR1 and CDR2 (germline): LNHDA, SQIVND (reference sequence).

The chain couples TRBV24-1 to TRBJ2-3; 10 bases are a match to TRBD1. Germline V gene sequence: CDR1 KGHDR, CDR2 SFDVKD. This CDR3 spans 14 amino acids. J lost 6 bases, V lost 8 bases, and 7 bases had no gene match. DNA for the CDR3: TGTGCCACCAATCCGGGACAGGGGACCGATACGCAGTATTTT. As protein: CATNPGQGTDTQYF.

This chain links TRBV24-1 with TRBJ2-7, with 15 bases matching TRBD2. Looked up from germline, CDR1 is KGHDR and CDR2 is SFDVKD. CDR3 length equals 16 residues. V was pared by 3 bases and J by 2 bases, with 1 base of the junction left unmatched. Here the CDR3 reads CATSDGTSGRPYEQYF. CDR3 in DNA: TGTGCCACCAGTGATGGGACTAGCGGGAGGCCCTACGAGCAGTACTTC.

This rearrangement joins TRBV6-6 to TRBJ1-2; unclear D gene. The V end was cut by 7 bases, the J end by 1 base, with 13 bases between. The length of the CDR3 is 14 residues. Germline V gene data show CDR1 as MNHNY and CDR2 as SVGAGI (reference sequence). The CDR3 reads CASTPGGNNYGYTF. The CDR3, as DNA: TGTGCCAGCACCCCCGGAGGGAATAACTATGGCTACACCTTC.

This chain links TRBV5-8 with TRBJ2-1; D is unresolved. The CDR3 spans 14 residues. Germline V gene data show CDR1 as SGHTS and CDR2 as YDEGEE. V shed 0 bases and J shed 4 bases, with 8 bases lying between them. The CDR3 bases are TGTGCCAGCAGCTTGGCAGGAATATACAATGAGCAGTTCTTC. Protein product: CASSLAGIYNEQFF.

This chain uses TRBV6-2 or TRBV6-3 with TRBJ2-7; tentatively, D is TRBD1 (5 bases). The CDR3 extends over 12 amino acids. V gave up 0 bases and J gave up 12 bases, with 12 bases separating them. The germline V gene encodes CDR1 MNHEY and CDR2 SVGEGT. CDR3 sequence (DNA): TGTGCCAGCAGTTACTCCCAGGGAACCCGGTACTTC. It specifies CASSYSQGTRYF.

This chain's CDR3 is CASTRGLLKETQYF. For the CDR3, the DNA is TGTGCCAGCACTAGGGGACTACTTAAAGAGACCCAGTACTTC. The rearrangement links TRBV5-5 to TRBJ2-5, with 7 positions matching TRBD2. Unmatched junction bases numbered 8, after V lost 6 bases and J lost 3 bases. There are 14 residues in the CDR3. CDR1 and CDR2 (germline): SGHKS, YYEKEE (reference sequence). Drawing the rest from reference TRBV5-5 and TRBJ2-5, the complete variable domain is DAGVTQSPTHLIKTRGQQVTLRCSPISGHKSVSWYQQVLGQGPQFIFQYYEKEERGRGNFPDRFSARQFPNYSSELNVNALLLGDSALYLCASTRGLLKETQYFGPGTRLLVL.